This T cell receptor beta chain comes out of a study of blood T cell repertoires in COVID-19. Looked up from germline, CDR1 is LGHNA and CDR2 is YNFKEQ. The length of the CDR3 is 16 residues. Unmatched junction bases numbered 10, after V lost 1 base and J lost 7 bases. Here immunoSEQ multiplex PCR was the method, and the copy in TCRdb shows in-frame clones only, minus some. Among approximately 290,000 clones listed, approximately 85% were seen once. In Cohort 3, a recovered donor had either two negative PCRs, clearance, or symptom resolution. This clonotype was sampled from a woman aged 25 to 39 who had recovered from COVID-19. V usage is TRBV4-2 and J usage is TRBJ2-1, with TRBD2 matching 7 bases. Sequences were obtained from PBMCs or T cells enriched from blood (not recorded which). As DNA, the CDR3 is TGTGCCAGCAGCCAAGGGGCGGGAGATGGGTCGAATGAGCAGTTCTTC. This gives the protein CASSQGAGDGSNEQFF.